This T cell receptor beta chain is from a study of metastatic and nonmetastatic thyroid tumors. Until they underwent thyroid surgery, no patient had received any treatment. TCRdb re-processed the PCR reads through MiXCR. The repertoire has tens of thousands of clones, 25% to 30% of them found once; the top ten carry 15%. This clone was recorded once. This specimen includes other DNA sequences encoding the same CDR3. Losses at the gene ends were 0 bases for V and 0 bases for J; bases not matched to a gene: 2. The CDR3 extends over 16 amino acids. Looked up from germline, CDR1 is SGHRS and CDR2 is YFSETQ.

Sequencing used blood. The chain joins TRBV5-1 to TRBJ2-1; 8 bases fit TRBD1. This clonotype was obtained from a female donor with papillary thyroid cancer or a benign thyroid nodule (not recorded which). Some clones in this sample may be carry-over from other donors' samples. The CDR3 loop reads CASSLGTGGSYNEQFF. CDR3 in DNA: TGCGCCAGCAGCTTGGGAACAGGGGGCTCCTACAATGAGCAGTTCTTC.